This T cell receptor beta chain was sequenced during a study of T cell therapy after organ transplantation. V lost 1 base to trimming and J lost 1 base, with 17 bases between them. The CDR3 totals 18 residues. CDR1 and CDR2 from the germline V gene are SGHTA and FQGTGA. The data were produced by immunoSEQ multiplex PCR, yet TCRdb's version contains in-frame clones alone and is incomplete. This sample has around 20,000 clones, with 80% to 85% found just once. The study, taken as a whole, reports: Few nonresponder expansions may reflect low coverage from poor CD8+ yield.

Time point denoted: 20-29 weeks after completion of therapy. Notes on this clone: Its antigen is as yet unknown.

The clonotype originates from a human patient who had received a solid organ transplant and had CMV disease. Some T cells may possibly be graft donor cells. The V gene is TRBV7-3, the J gene TRBJ2-1; D may be TRBD2 (5 bases). The sample in question was CD8+ T cells from blood, obtained after autologous CMV-specific T cell therapy. CDR3 nucleotide sequence: TGTGCCAGCAGCTTAAACCCCTGGACGGGATGGTCCTACAATGAGCAGTTCTTC. It yields the protein CASSLNPWTGWSYNEQFF. The whole variable domain, remainder taken from reference TRBV7-3 and TRBJ2-1, is GAGVSQTPSNKVTEKGKYVELRCDPISGHTALYWYRQSLGQGPEFLIYFQGTGAADDSGLPNDRFFAVRPEGSVSTLKIQRTERGDSAVYLCASSLNPWTGWSYNEQFFGPGTRLTVL.